The entry below describes one T cell receptor (beta chain). The antigen is undetermined. This sample was taken from a study of beta chain features in type 1 diabetes. Looking at the study overall: Examination spanned around 110,000,000 sorted cells from all samples. Notes on the study in general: In every one of the four CD4+ subsets, TCRB CDR3s were moderately but significantly shorter in Type 1 diabetes patients. There were fewer insertions and more deletions at the VDJ junctions of type 1 diabetes patients.

The sequenced template was cDNA made from the entire isolated RNA. The method was immunoSEQ multiplex PCR; TCRdb's version includes in-frame clones alone and lacks a portion of them. The sample holds around 70,000 clones; 45% to 50% are singletons and the top ten take 0.65% to 0.75%. The CDR3 loop spans 14 amino acids. CDR1 and CDR2 from the germline V gene are MNHEY and SVGAGI. V was pared by 5 bases and J by 6 bases, with 10 bases of the junction left unmatched. Purities in excess of 95% were seen in all sorted populations. The material sequenced was central memory CD4+ T cells from blood. This sequence joins TRBV6-5 and TRBJ2-7; TRBD1 agrees at 7 bases. This TCR came from a man aged 30 to 45 with type 1 diabetes. CDR3 coding DNA: TGTGCCAGCAGTACCGGGACAGTCGTGAGCGAGCAGTACTTC. Translation gives CASSTGTVVSEQYF.